Listed below are T cell receptor beta chains from one sample, sequenced in a study of vaccination effects on CD4 cells after COVID-19. No cognate antigen is known for these TCRs. Here immunoSEQ multiplex PCR was the method, and the copy in TCRdb shows in-frame clones only, minus some. The sample consists of approximately 61,000 clones, 73% of them appearing once. The sequencing here drew on CD4+ T cells from PBMCs cultured with HCoV-229E spike peptides, taken after COVID-19 vaccination. All receptors derive from a human donor who received a COVID-19 vaccine. Each CDR3 is given without its conserved first and last residue.

V gene	J gene	CDR3 length	CDR3 protein
TRBV6-5	TRBJ1-1	12	ASSPQYMNTEAF
TRBV7-9	TRBJ1-2	9	ASSSAGGYT
TRBV7-8	TRBJ1-4	12	ASSRDSSNEKLF
TRBV24-1	TRBJ2-3	12	ATSDGASTDTQY
TRBV3-1/TRBV3-2	TRBJ1-3	12	ASSQLSPGNTIY
TRBV5-1	TRBJ2-3	16	ASSLGRRTFLGADTQY
TRBV21-1	TRBJ1-2	10	ASSPILYGYT
TRBV18	TRBJ1-1	12	ASSPRSVNTEAF
TRBV7-2	TRBJ2-3	13	ASSLTSDRGDTQY
TRBV28	TRBJ1-4	15	ASSLEVISTPSGKLF
TRBV7-3	TRBJ1-1	11	ASSLTVNTEAF
TRBV7-3	TRBJ2-2	12	ASSILTGAGELF
TRBV7-9	TRBJ1-5	13	ASSLARDGNQPQH
TRBV6-1	TRBJ1-1	10	ASSDFYTEAF
TRBV30	TRBJ2-3	14	AWSVQGTSGRNTQY
TRBV6-6	TRBJ1-3	14	ASSPPRDSSGNTIY
TRBV5-8	TRBJ1-1	16	ASPVGVYSMGLNTEAF
TRBV11-2	TRBJ1-2	12	ASSLEVVDYGYT
TRBV6-5	TRBJ1-1	11	ASRPTGDTEAF
TRBV18	TRBJ1-1	12	ASSPPGGKGEAF
TRBV5-5	TRBJ1-2	12	ASSSFGRGDGYT
TRBV13	TRBJ2-1	15	ASSLRQTGEFVREQF
TRBV5-6	TRBJ2-2	12	ASRYGRLPGELF
TRBV3-1/TRBV3-2	TRBJ1-2	10	ASSQVKGGYT
TRBV5-1	TRBJ1-1	12	ASSSTGRYTEAF
TRBV6-1	TRBJ1-1	13	ASSEGGTGLNEAF
TRBV30	TRBJ1-3	12	AWSTVTSGNTIY
TRBV5-8	TRBJ1-4	13	ASSPGPYRGEKLF
TRBV20-1	TRBJ2-5	13	SASRASGDRGTQY
TRBV2	TRBJ1-4	15	ASSVSPEKASDEKLF
TRBV14	TRBJ1-2	13	ASSQETTGRFGYT
TRBV4-3	TRBJ2-1	17	ASSQKRQGSKSSYNEQF
TRBV5-6	TRBJ2-5	13	ASSPPGATRETQY
TRBV6-5	TRBJ1-5	13	ASSYASGSNQPQH
TRBV19	TRBJ1-3	12	AIPGSISGNTIY